These 10 T cell receptor beta chains came from one sample sequenced in a study of cytomegalovirus exposure and HLA in healthy donors. TCRdb's table, derived via immunoSEQ multiplex PCR, lists solely in-frame clones and lacks some. The sample has hundreds of thousands of clones, around 87% seen once. Sequenced sample: PBMCs. Receptor source: a woman aged 18-35 years in good health and CMV-seropositive.

This clone turned up a few times. The chain couples TRBV27 to TRBJ1-1; D gene unclear. The CDR3 loop spans 11 amino acids. Trimming removed 4 bases at V and 2 bases at J, with 2 bases between. Germline loops: CDR1 MNHEY, CDR2 SMNVEV (reference sequence). The CDR3 nucleotides are TGTGCCAGCAGTTCTAACACTGAAGCTTTCTTT. Its translation: CASSSNTEAFF.

The chain is built from TRBV5-1 and TRBJ2-7; 8 positions match TRBD1. The ends lost 5 bases at V and 2 bases at J; junction bases unmatched: 6. Germline-derived CDR1 and CDR2 are SGHRS and YFSETQ. This CDR3 has 14 residues. CDR3 loop: CASSYGTGTYEQYF. CDR3 coding DNA: TGCGCCAGCAGTTATGGGACAGGCACCTACGAGCAGTACTTC.

The chain employs TRBV5-1 and TRBJ1-1; D is perhaps TRBD1 (5 bases). CDR1 is SGHRS, CDR2 YFSETQ, per germline. Deletions cut 0 bases from V and 1 base from J, with 7 bases between. The CDR3 is 14 amino acids. The DNA for the CDR3 is TGCGCCAGCAGCTTGGAAGGGGCGAACACTGAAGCTTTCTTT. Protein product: CASSLEGANTEAFF.

The chain uses TRBV19 and TRBJ1-2, with TRBD1 matching 10 bases. Germline V gives CDR1 LNHDA, CDR2 SQIVND (reference sequence). V lost 6 bases and J lost 6; bases outside the gene matches: 4. This CDR3 region has 13 residues. The CDR3, as DNA: TGTGCCAGTAGACCGGACAGGGGGAATGGCTACACCTTC. It yields the protein CASRPDRGNGYTF.

J is TRBJ1-1 and V is TRBV5-1; D possibly corresponds to TRBD1 (6 bases). Trimming stripped 3 bases from V and 1 base from J, with 10 bases between. The CDR3 has 14 amino acids. Germline CDR1 SGHRS, CDR2 YFSETQ. The CDR3 loop is CASSSGTRNTEAFF. The CDR3 DNA is TGCGCCAGCAGCTCCGGGACAAGGAACACTGAAGCTTTCTTT.

This clone was seen a handful of times. The genes are TRBV30 and TRBJ1-1; D remains unclear. The V gene lost 2 bases and the J gene lost 3 bases, with 10 bases spanning the gap. CDR1 is GTSNPN and CDR2 is SVGIG in the germline V gene (reference sequence). The CDR3 length is 13 residues. In DNA form, the CDR3 reads TGTGCCTGGAGTTGGCAGAAACACACTGAAGCTTTCTTT. Protein sequence: CAWSWQKHTEAFF.

V usage is TRBV5-4 and J usage is TRBJ1-4, with D unresolved. The V and J ends lost 4 bases and 6 bases respectively, with 19 bases between them. The CDR3 has 16 amino acids. The V gene's germline CDR1 is SGHNT and CDR2 YYREEE (reference sequence). The CDR3 here is CASSPSAGRVDEKLFF. The CDR3 coding sequence is TGTGCCAGCAGCCCTTCAGCGGGTAGGGTTGATGAAAAACTGTTTTTT. Together with reference TRBV5-4 and TRBJ1-4, the CDR3 gives the full variable domain: ETGVTQSPTHLIKTRGQQVTLRCSSQSGHNTVSWYQQALGQGPQFIFQYYREEENGRGNFPPRFSGLQFPNYSSELNVNALELDDSALYLCASSPSAGRVDEKLFFGSGTQLSVL.

This chain joins TRBV28 and TRBJ2-5; D might be TRBD1 (5 bases). Germline CDR1 is MDHEN and CDR2 is SYDVKM. V shed 6 bases and J shed 5 bases, with 22 bases lying between them. CDR3 length: 16 residues. CDR3 in DNA: TGTGCCAGCAGCTCCAACCAACAGGCGCTTTGGGAGACCCAGTACTTC. Amino acid sequence: CASSSNQQALWETQYF. The variable domain in full, completed from reference TRBV28 and TRBJ2-5, reads DVKVTQSSRYLVKRTGEKVFLECVQDMDHENMFWYRQDPGLGLRLIYFSYDVKMKEKGDIPEGYSVSREKKERFSLILESASTNQTSMYLCASSSNQQALWETQYFGPGTRLLVL.

The chain joins TRBV19 to TRBJ1-2; possibly TRBD1 for D (6 bases). The CDR3 totals 16 residues. CDR1 and CDR2 (germline): LNHDA, SQIVND (reference sequence). The V gene lost 4 bases and the J gene lost 6 bases, with 21 bases spanning the gap. DNA of the CDR3: TGTGCCAGTAGTACCCGACTGGCACAGGACAGAAATGGCTACACCTTC. It yields the protein CASSTRLAQDRNGYTF.

The chain combines TRBV7-9 with TRBJ2-7; TRBD1 matches 7 bases. The V gene end was trimmed by 1 base and the J gene end by 3 bases; junction bases not matched to a gene: 6. The CDR3 is 15 residues long. Germline CDR1 reads SEHNR; CDR2 reads FQNEAQ (reference sequence). CDR3 residues: CASSLEPGQLYEQYF. Here the CDR3 DNA reads TGTGCCAGCAGCTTAGAGCCGGGACAGCTCTACGAGCAGTACTTC.